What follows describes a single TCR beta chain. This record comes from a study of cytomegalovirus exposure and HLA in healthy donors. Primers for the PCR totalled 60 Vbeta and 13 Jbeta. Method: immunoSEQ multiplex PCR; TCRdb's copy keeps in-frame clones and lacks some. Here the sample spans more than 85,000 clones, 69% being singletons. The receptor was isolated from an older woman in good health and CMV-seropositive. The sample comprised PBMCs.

The CDR3 loop reads CASSLAGGANQPQHF. Written as DNA, the CDR3 is TGTGCCAGCAGCTTAGCAGGAGGGGCCAATCAGCCCCAGCATTTT. V is TRBV11-1 and J is TRBJ1-5, with a tentative D call TRBD1 (5 bases). The CDR3 totals 15 residues. Deletions cut 0 bases from V and 3 bases from J, with 9 bases between. Germline V gene sequence: CDR1 SGHAT, CDR2 FQDESV (reference sequence).